This TCR beta chain comes out of a study of T cells in Graves' hyperthyroidism and ophthalmopathy. Study outcomes and limitations: Ophthalmopathy could be told apart from stable hyperthyroidism with a 13 V-J model. Among thyroid clonotypes expanded above 0.001, most also appeared in blood.

This clonotype was seen repeatedly, ten times or more. The antigen remains unidentified. The CDR3 is 14 residues long. Trimming cost V 4 bases and J 4 bases; bases outside gene matches: 6. CDR1 LNHDA and CDR2 SQIVND come from the germline V gene (reference sequence). Orbital computed tomography and thyroid ultrasound, together with serum TRAb and thyroxine and clinical symptoms, were used for diagnoses. Amplified TCR beta CDR3 regions derived from RNA transcripts. HTBI primers were the set used in a first-round RT-PCR of the TCR CDR3. TCRdb independently ran MiXCR on the multiplex PCR reads; one entry per CDR3 protein. This sample has about half a million distinct CDR3 sequences; less than 25% occur once, and the top ten carry more than 25%.

The V gene is TRBV19, the J gene TRBJ2-7; 8 bases are a match to TRBD1. The sequenced material came from blood. The sequence was collected from a man between 18 and 35 years old with Graves' hyperthyroidism. The DNA of the CDR3 is TGTGCCAGTAGTAGTACAGGGGGGTTTTACGAGCAGTACTTC. Its translation is CASSSTGGFYEQYF.